Ten or more counts support the clone carrying this T cell receptor beta chain. Antigen: not known. One entry per CDR3 protein, called by TCRdb with MiXCR from the 5' RACE reads. This sample has 250,000 to 300,000 distinct CDR3 sequences, with about 17% found just once. Germline V CDR1 and CDR2: GTSNPN, SVGIG (reference sequence). The germline V and J ends were trimmed by 2 bases and 0 bases, with 8 bases remaining between them. This CDR3 has 14 amino acids. This sample is part of a study of T-cell memory formation after mild COVID-19. Overall study results and limits: The main location of contracting CD4+ clones was CM and EM, and that of contracting CD8+ clones was EMRA. The appearance of some responding clones in pre-infection memory suggested that cross-reactive memory joined.

The source is a man between 18 and 35 years old who had mild COVID-19 (a few samples of this study predate the infection). Cell type and time point are not known. The chain combines TRBV30 with TRBJ1-3; D is unresolved. The specimen was PBMCs or a T cell subset sorted from them (not recorded which). The CDR3 protein is CAWSPDNSGNTIYF. The CDR3 DNA is TGTGCCTGGAGTCCAGACAACTCTGGAAACACCATATATTTT.